Listed below are T cell receptor beta chains from one sample, sequenced in a study of OX40 agonist ivuxolimab in advanced cancers. The method was immunoSEQ multiplex PCR; TCRdb's version includes in-frame clones alone and lacks a portion of them. The data hold 30,000 to 35,000 clones, with 80% to 95% observed a single time. The sequenced sample was CD4+ or CD8+ T cells sorted from blood, obtained in a trial of the OX40 agonist ivuxolimab. Receptor source: an adult with an advanced solid tumor such as melanoma, head and neck, liver or kidney cancer. CDR3s include the opening cysteine and the closing phenylalanine or tryptophan. The order of the fields is V gene, D gene, clone size, J gene, CDR3 protein, CDR3 DNA. D genes are given only for firm matches. Not every row has a clone size; where given, it reads once, few, many or a size class.

TRBV7-8	.	.	TRBJ1-5	CASSFLRVAQQPQHF	TGTGCCAGCAGCTTCCTCAGGGTCGCGCAACAGCCCCAGCATTTT
TRBV30	.	.	TRBJ2-3	CAWSWSGYTDTQYF	TGTGCCTGGAGTTGGAGCGGGTACACAGATACGCAGTATTTT
TRBV4-3	.	.	TRBJ2-7	CASSQDSGPGPYEQYF	TGCGCCAGCAGCCAAGATAGTGGTCCAGGCCCCTACGAGCAGTACTTC
TRBV6-5	.	.	TRBJ2-5	CASSYQETQYF	TGTGCCAGCAGTTACCAAGAGACCCAGTACTTC
TRBV4-3	.	once	TRBJ2-1	CASSRDGTWNEQFF	TGCGCCAGCAGCCGAGACGGAACATGGAATGAGCAGTTCTTC
TRBV28	.	.	TRBJ2-7	CASSLRQFYEQYF	TGTGCCAGCAGTTTACGACAGTTCTACGAGCAGTACTTC
TRBV30	.	.	TRBJ1-2	CAWSVRGGYGYTF	TGTGCCTGGAGTGTACGGGGCGGCTATGGCTACACCTTC
TRBV6-5	.	.	TRBJ1-2	CASSSVPNYGYTF	TGTGCCAGCAGTTCCGTTCCTAACTATGGCTACACCTTC
TRBV4-2	TRBD1	.	TRBJ1-1	CASSPLTGGTEAFF	TGTGCCAGCAGCCCGCTGACAGGGGGCACTGAAGCTTTCTTT
TRBV7-2	TRBD2	.	TRBJ2-7	CASSLILAGEGEQYF	TGTGCCAGCAGCTTGATACTAGCGGGAGAAGGCGAGCAGTACTTC
TRBV6-5	.	once	TRBJ1-5	CASSYSIFGDQPQHF	TGTGCCAGCAGTTACTCGATTTTCGGCGATCAGCCCCAGCATTTT
TRBV15	TRBD1	.	TRBJ1-1	CATSRPMTGAPEAFF	TGTGCCACCAGCAGGCCCATGACAGGGGCGCCTGAAGCTTTCTTT
TRBV9	.	few	TRBJ2-1	CASSWGGGAEQFF	TGTGCCAGCTCCTGGGGAGGGGGCGCGGAGCAGTTCTTC
TRBV7-2	TRBD2	.	TRBJ2-1	CASSLGSGSLNEQFF	TGTGCCAGCAGCTTAGGTAGCGGGAGCCTCAATGAGCAGTTCTTC
TRBV7-5	.	.	TRBJ2-2	CARSLAPSGVPNTGELFF	TGTGCCAGAAGCTTAGCTCCCTCGGGGGTCCCGAACACCGGGGAGCTGTTTTTT
TRBV7-9	TRBD1	.	TRBJ1-1	CASSHDRGPTEAFF	TGTGCCAGCAGCCACGACAGGGGGCCGACTGAAGCTTTCTTT
TRBV11-3	.	.	TRBJ2-2	CASSAVRANTGELFF	TGTGCCAGCAGCGCTGTTAGGGCCAACACCGGGGAGCTGTTTTTT
TRBV10-1	.	.	TRBJ1-1	CASSGIIRSQNTEAFF	TGCGCCAGCAGTGGGATTATCAGGAGTCAGAACACTGAAGCTTTCTTT
TRBV13	TRBD1	.	TRBJ1-2	CASSEDRVEGYTF	TGTGCCAGCAGCGAGGACAGGGTAGAAGGCTACACCTTC
TRBV28	.	.	TRBJ1-3	CASSPFSGNTIYF	TGTGCCAGCAGTCCCTTCTCTGGAAACACCATATATTTT
TRBV27	.	.	TRBJ2-2	CASSLVPYTGELFF	TGTGCCAGCAGTTTAGTTCCTTACACCGGGGAGCTGTTTTTT
TRBV28	.	.	TRBJ2-5	CASSLVGRRETQYF	TGTGCCAGCAGTTTAGTCGGGAGAAGGGAGACCCAGTACTTC
TRBV6-5	.	.	TRBJ1-4	CASSYSILAAREKLFF	TGTGCCAGCAGTTACTCAATCTTGGCAGCCAGAGAAAAACTGTTTTTT
TRBV29-1	TRBD2	once	TRBJ2-7	CSVGLARRDEQYF	TGCAGCGTTGGACTAGCGCGGAGGGACGAGCAGTACTTC
TRBV6-5	.	.	TRBJ1-2	CASSAGQGYTF	TGTGCCAGCAGTGCCGGACAGGGCTACACCTTC
TRBV6-5	.	.	TRBJ2-2	CASSYKGTGELFF	TGTGCCAGCAGTTACAAGGGCACCGGGGAGCTGTTTTTT
TRBV6-5	TRBD1	medium-sized	TRBJ1-1	CASSYLTGRGNTEAFF	TGTGCCAGCAGTTACTTGACAGGGCGGGGGAACACTGAAGCTTTCTTT
TRBV19	TRBD1	.	TRBJ1-5	CASSTDREQPQHF	TGTGCCAGTAGTACCGACAGGGAACAGCCCCAGCATTTT
TRBV5-5	.	.	TRBJ1-5	CASSSEGGYQPQHF	TGTGCCAGCAGCTCAGAGGGCGGCTATCAGCCCCAGCATTTT
TRBV4-1	TRBD1	.	TRBJ2-7	CASSHGPGQGSVEQYF	TGCGCCAGCAGCCATGGACCGGGACAGGGGAGTGTCGAGCAGTACTTC
TRBV10-2	.	.	TRBJ2-7	CASSESATYEQYF	TGCGCCAGCAGTGAGTCGGCCACGTACGAGCAGTACTTC
TRBV19	TRBD1	.	TRBJ1-1	CASSIQGAGTEAFF	TGTGCCAGTAGTATACAGGGGGCGGGTACTGAAGCTTTCTTT
TRBV9	.	.	TRBJ2-1	CASSGNYNEQFF	TGTGCCAGCAGCGGAAACTACAATGAGCAGTTCTTC
TRBV29-1	TRBD1	once	TRBJ2-2	CSVETPGQGGTGELFF	TGCAGCGTTGAGACACCGGGACAGGGTGGAACCGGGGAGCTGTTTTTT
TRBV11-2	.	.	TRBJ2-7	CASRPAAGYEQYF	TGTGCCAGCAGACCCGCGGCTGGGTACGAGCAGTACTTC
TRBV4-1	.	.	TRBJ2-7	CASSQPRGIEAGYGQYF	TGCGCCAGCAGCCAACCAAGGGGTATCGAAGCGGGCTACGGGCAGTACTTC